The 9 T cell receptor beta chains in this list originate from one sample, sequenced in a study of early T cells in non-severe SARS-CoV-2 infection. TCRdb redid the calling of the 5' RACE reads with MiXCR, one entry per CDR3 protein. In the table there are fewer than 25,000 distinct CDR3 sequences, over 5.5% of which are singletons. The specimen was whole blood, collected at baseline. The source is an adult who was a healthcare worker with PCR-confirmed SARS-CoV-2 infection or an uninfected control (not recorded which).

This clonotype was picked up a small number of times. The V call is TRBV7-6, the J call TRBJ2-1; TRBD2 matches 7 bases. Trimming removed 1 base from V and 3 bases from J; junction bases left unmatched: 0. This CDR3 has 14 residues. The germline V gene has CDR1 SGHVS and CDR2 FNYEAQ. The CDR3 DNA follows: TGTGCCAGCAGCTTAGGCGGGGGCTACAATGAGCAGTTCTTC. Translated, it gives CASSLGGGYNEQFF.

The chain joins TRBV12-3 or TRBV12-4 to TRBJ2-4; weak D call: TRBD2 (6 bases). The CDR3 has 15 amino acids. V lost 9 bases to trimming and J lost 0 bases, with 15 bases between them. As DNA, the CDR3 is TGTGCCAGTGGTGCCCGGGGGATAGCCAAAAACATTCAGTACTTC. This codes for CASGARGIAKNIQYF.

This clonotype occurred a few times. This chain uses TRBV2 with TRBJ2-7; TRBD2 is a possible D gene (7 bases). This CDR3 region has 13 residues. V lost 7 bases to trimming and J lost 4 bases, with 14 bases between them. CDR1 SNHLY and CDR2 FYNNEI come from the germline V gene. The DNA of the CDR3 is TGTGCCAGCATTAGGGGGGGCAGGTACGAGCAGTACTTC. Protein product: CASIRGGRYEQYF.

In its sample, this clonotype was seen many times. The J gene is TRBJ2-5, the V gene TRBV14; tentatively, D is TRBD1 or TRBD2 (6 bases each). Germline V lookup: CDR1 SGHDN, CDR2 FVKESK. Trimming removed 2 bases from V and 4 bases from J, with 14 bases in between. There are 15 residues in the CDR3. This CDR3 reads CASSQSTGAGETQYF. The CDR3 nucleotides read TGTGCCAGCAGCCAATCCACGGGGGCTGGAGAGACCCAGTACTTC.

The sample holds many counts of this clonotype. The genes are TRBV20-1 and TRBJ1-5, with D hard to call. The V end lost 5 bases, the J end lost 1 base, and 12 bases lay between the germline ends. From germline, CDR1 is DFQATT and CDR2 SNEGSKA (reference sequence). This CDR3 region has 14 residues. DNA of the CDR3: TGCAGTGCTCACGCGAGTGGGAGCAATCAGCCCCAGCATTTT. Protein product: CSAHASGSNQPQHF.

This clonotype was counted a few times. The V gene is TRBV19, the J gene TRBJ2-7; 7 bases agree with TRBD1. This CDR3 has 12 residues. CDR1 and CDR2 (germline): LNHDA, SQIVND (reference sequence). With 8 bases clipped from V and 2 bases from J, the junction kept 3 bases outside the gene matches. CDR3 protein: CASGQVAYEQYF. CDR3 sequence (DNA): TGTGCCAGTGGACAGGTGGCCTACGAGCAGTACTTC. The whole variable domain, filled in from reference TRBV19 and TRBJ2-7, reads DGGITQSPKYLFRKEGQNVTLSCEQNLNHDAMYWYRQDPGQGLRLIYYSQIVNDFQKGDIAEGYSVSREKKESFPLTVTSAQKNPTAFYLCASGQVAYEQYFGPGTRLTVT.

The chain has TRBV20-1 and TRBJ1-5, with 8 bases that match TRBD1. Germline assignment: CDR1 DFQATT and CDR2 SNEGSKA (reference sequence). The V segment lost 3 bases and the J segment 7 bases; nucleotides outside the gene matches: 8. The CDR3 covers 14 residues. In nucleotides, the CDR3 is TGCAGTGCTAGTCCCGGACAGGGAGACCAGCCCCAGCATTTT. It is translated as CSASPGQGDQPQHF.

This clonotype has a count of ten or more. The chain carries TRBV29-1 and TRBJ1-1, with D unclear. This CDR3 has 11 residues. Germline V gene data show CDR1 as SQVTM and CDR2 as ANQGSEA. The germline V and J ends were trimmed by 7 bases and 1 base, with 7 bases remaining between them. This CDR3 reads CSGLRNTEAFF. In DNA, the CDR3 is TGCAGCGGACTGAGGAACACTGAAGCTTTCTTT.

The chain has TRBV6-2 or TRBV6-3 and TRBJ2-3, with 11 positions matching TRBD1. CDR3 length: 15 amino acids. The germline V gene encodes CDR1 MNHEY and CDR2 SVGEGT. V was pared by 5 bases and J by 8 bases, with 9 bases of the junction left unmatched. The DNA of the CDR3 is TGTGCCAGCAGTCGGACAGGGGGCGACTCAGCTACGCAGTATTTT. It specifies CASSRTGGDSATQYF.